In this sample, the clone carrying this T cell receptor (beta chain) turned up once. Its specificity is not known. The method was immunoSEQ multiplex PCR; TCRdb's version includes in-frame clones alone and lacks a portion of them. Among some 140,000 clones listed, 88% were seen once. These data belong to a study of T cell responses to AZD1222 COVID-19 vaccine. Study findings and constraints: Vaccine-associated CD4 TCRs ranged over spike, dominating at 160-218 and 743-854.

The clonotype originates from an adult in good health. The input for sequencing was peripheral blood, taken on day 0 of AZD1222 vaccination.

The CDR3 DNA follows: TGTGCCAGCAGTCCCAGGAACTTCCGGGACAGGGGGATCTTATTTGAAGCTTTCTTT. This codes for CASSPRNFRDRGILFEAFF. This chain joins TRBV2 and TRBJ1-1; TRBD1 aligns across 11 bases. This CDR3 is built from 19 residues. The trim removed 5 bases at V and 7 bases at J, leaving 21 bases unmatched. Per the germline V gene, CDR1 is SNHLY and CDR2 is FYNNEI.